The TCR beta chain under discussion was sequenced for a study of T cell repertoires in ileal Crohn's disease. General study findings and limits: Compared with CD4 T cells, sorted CD8 cells carried more expanded clones. Endoscopic recurrence occurred in every patient whose clonality exceeded 26.8%.

Adults with ileal or ileocolonic Crohn's disease and an indication for resection were eligible. Germline CDR1 LNHDA, CDR2 SQIVND (reference sequence). CDR3 length: 15 amino acids. The trim removed 3 bases at V and 4 bases at J, leaving 6 bases unmatched. Sequencing used immunoSEQ multiplex PCR; TCRdb keeps in-frame clones, though not all of them. This repertoire shows about 8,400 clones, 70% to 90% found once; its top ten account for 10% to 15%. Comment on this clone: What it recognizes is unknown.

This TCR was recovered from an adult with Crohn's disease. The chain couples TRBV19 to TRBJ2-7, with 10 bases lining up with TRBD1. Sequenced sample: ileal tissue. This chain's CDR3 is CASSIRDRGDYEQYF. CDR3 DNA: TGTGCCAGTAGTATCCGGGACAGGGGTGATTACGAGCAGTACTTC.